This T cell receptor beta chain was obtained from a study of T cells in Graves' hyperthyroidism and ophthalmopathy. V lost 5 bases and J 6 bases, leaving 16 bases between the germline ends. Germline V gene sequence: CDR1 MDHEN, CDR2 SYDVKM. This CDR3 has 14 amino acids. In this sample, this clonotype turned up many times. These patients, aged 18 to 65, had recently diagnosed hyperthyroidism lasting under 2 months. Amplified TCR beta CDR3 regions came from RNA transcripts. HTBI primers drove first-round RT-PCR of the TCR CDR3. One entry per CDR3 protein results from TCRdb running MiXCR on the multiplex PCR reads. The table lists about 360,000 distinct CDR3 sequences, around 13% of them singletons.

The sequence was obtained from a young woman with Graves' hyperthyroidism. The specimen was blood. The chain carries TRBV28 and TRBJ1-1, with D perhaps matching TRBD1 (5 bases). This CDR3 reads CASSGGGYSAEAFF. In DNA, the CDR3 is TGTGCCAGCAGTGGGGGGGGGTACTCGGCTGAAGCTTTCTTT.